These 16 T cell receptor beta chains were sequenced from one sample in a study of T-cell memory formation after mild COVID-19. TCRdb reprocessed the 5' RACE reads via MiXCR and lists one record per CDR3 protein. This sample yields 580,000 or so distinct CDR3 sequences, of which 15% to 20% are seen a single time; 8.1% belongs to the top ten. The sample taken for sequencing was PBMCs or a T cell subset sorted from them (not recorded which). The receptors shown here come from an adult woman who had mild COVID-19 (a few samples of this study predate the infection). Cell type and time point are not known.

The chain is built from TRBV7-9 and TRBJ2-7; no clear D gene. CDR3 length equals 12 residues. The V end lost 1 base, the J end lost 5 bases, and 6 bases lay between the germline ends. Germline CDR1 reads SEHNR; CDR2 reads FQNEAQ (reference sequence). The CDR3 nucleotides read TGTGCCAGCAGCTTAGGGACCCACGAGCAGTACTTC. Its translation: CASSLGTHEQYF.

This clonotype came up a few times. V usage is TRBV5-1 and J usage is TRBJ1-2, with 7 positions matching TRBD1. CDR1 and CDR2 from the germline V gene are SGHRS and YFSETQ. The CDR3 totals 14 residues. J was trimmed by 4 bases and V by 3 bases; bases with no gene match: 6. The CDR3 DNA is TGCGCCAGCAGCTCCCCGGGACAGAGCTATGGCTACACCTTC. This gives the protein CASSSPGQSYGYTF.

This clonotype has only a few counts. This chain's CDR3 is CASRKMTGGSAKNIQYF. The DNA for the CDR3 is TGTGCCAGCAGAAAAATGACGGGGGGGAGCGCCAAAAACATTCAGTACTTC. The rearrangement joins TRBV11-2 to TRBJ2-4; TRBD2 aligns across 8 bases. V shed 6 bases, J shed 1 base, and the junction held 11 bases outside the gene matches. This CDR3 has 17 residues. Germline lookup yields CDR1 SGHAT and CDR2 FQNNGV. Filled out from reference TRBV11-2 and TRBJ2-4, the complete variable domain reads EAGVAQSPRYKIIEKRQSVAFWCNPISGHATLYWYQQILGQGPKLLIQFQNNGVVDDSQLPKDRFSAERLKGVDSTLKIQPAKLEDSAVYLCASRKMTGGSAKNIQYFGAGTRLSVL.

V usage is TRBV24-1 and J usage is TRBJ2-3, with TRBD2 as a possible D gene (6 bases). The germline V gene encodes CDR1 KGHDR and CDR2 SFDVKD. This CDR3 has 16 residues. V was shortened by 5 bases and J by 4 bases, with 18 bases between the two germline ends. CDR3 nucleotide sequence: TGTGCCACCAGTGCCCCCAGCGGAGGGCCCTCAGATACGCAGTATTTT. It specifies CATSAPSGGPSDTQYF.

A few counts support this clonotype. V usage is TRBV21-1 and J usage is TRBJ1-1; no DNA check was done on the table's D call, TRBD1. TRBV21-1 corresponds to a pseudogene. The CDR3 consists of 15 residues. The CDR3 nucleotides read TGTGCCAGCAGCAACCGCCTCAGGGGGAACACTGAAGCTTTCTTT. This sequence encodes CASSNRLRGNTEAFF.

The chain couples TRBV7-6 to TRBJ2-1; the match to TRBD2 covers 7 bases. CDR1 and CDR2 from the germline V gene are SGHVS and FNYEAQ. This CDR3 is built from 14 residues. V dropped 0 bases and J dropped 6; count of bases not matched to a gene: 2. In nucleotides, the CDR3 is TGTGCCAGCAGCTTAGCTGGGAGGGGCAATGAGCAGTTCTTC. Translating gives CASSLAGRGNEQFF.

The V gene is TRBV11-3, the J gene TRBJ2-7, with unresolved D. Trimming took off 3 bases at V and 2 bases at J, with 8 bases between the two ends. Germline CDR1 SGHNT, CDR2 YENEEA. The CDR3 sequence is 13 residues long. CDR3 residues: CASSFNSPYEQYF. The CDR3 region has the DNA TGTGCCAGCAGCTTTAACAGCCCCTACGAGCAGTACTTC.

J is TRBJ2-1 and V is TRBV7-2; D may be TRBD2 (6 bases). Germline V gene lookup returns CDR1 SGHTA and CDR2 FQGNSA. This CDR3 region has 15 residues. Deletions cut 5 bases from V and 6 bases from J, with 17 bases between. Written as DNA, the CDR3 is TGTGCCAGCAGCACTAGCCTGTCCGCCCTCAATGAGCAGTTCTTC. As protein: CASSTSLSALNEQFF.

This rearrangement joins TRBV7-9 to TRBJ1-2; no reliable D call. The germline V gene encodes CDR1 SEHNR and CDR2 FQNEAQ (reference sequence). V lost 5 bases and J 8 bases, leaving 9 bases between the germline ends. CDR3 length equals 11 residues. CDR3 region: CASSIGQGYTF. The CDR3 DNA sequence: TGTGCCAGCAGCATAGGGCAAGGCTACACCTTC.

V gene TRBV7-6 combines with J gene TRBJ2-1; 8 bases align to TRBD2. Unmatched junction bases numbered 3, after V lost 4 bases and J lost 1 base. The CDR3 covers 15 residues. CDR1 is SGHVS and CDR2 is FNYEAQ in the germline V gene. CDR3 region: CASSSERGSYNEQFF. DNA for the CDR3: TGTGCCAGCAGCTCAGAGCGGGGGTCCTACAATGAGCAGTTCTTC.

This clonotype has more than one count but fewer than ten. The chain uses TRBV4-3 and TRBJ2-1, with D unresolved. V was trimmed by 2 bases and J by 8 bases, leaving 16 bases between them. Germline values: CDR1 LGHNA, CDR2 YSLEER. This CDR3 contains 15 residues. As DNA, the CDR3 is TGCGCCAGCAGCCAACGGGTCGCGCGTACCGATGAGCAGTTCTTC. Protein product: CASSQRVARTDEQFF.

This clonotype was observed many times. The CDR3, as DNA: TGTGCCAGCAGCCTGACGTCGAGGGGGTCCCTCACGTACGAGCAGTACTTC. Amino acid sequence: CASSLTSRGSLTYEQYF. The J gene is TRBJ2-7, the V gene TRBV7-9, with D tentatively TRBD1 (6 bases). The V end lost 5 bases, the J end lost 4 bases, and 24 bases lay between the germline ends. Per the germline V gene, CDR1 is SEHNR and CDR2 is FQNEAQ (reference sequence). The CDR3 is made up of 17 amino acids.

This clonotype appeared many times. The gene calls are TRBV11-2 and TRBJ1-2, with no clear D. The ends were cut back, 4 bases at V and 0 bases at J, with 12 bases in the middle. The CDR3 covers 15 residues. Germline CDR1 SGHAT, CDR2 FQNNGV. CDR3 in DNA: TGTGCCAGCAGCTCTGATTACATAGCTAACTATGGCTACACCTTC. The encoded protein is CASSSDYIANYGYTF.

This clonotype was observed a few times. J is TRBJ2-3 and V is TRBV20-1, with D hard to call. CDR3 length: 12 amino acids. Germline CDR1 is DFQATT and CDR2 is SNEGSKA (reference sequence). V was trimmed by 2 bases and J by 4 bases, leaving 7 bases between them. DNA for the CDR3: TGCAGTGCTAGACGCATAGCAGATACGCAGTATTTT. Translating gives CSARRIADTQYF.

This clonotype was detected only a few times. The chain couples TRBV4-1 to TRBJ2-1; 7 bases line up with TRBD1. Germline trimming cut 0 bases from V and 8 bases from J; bases unmatched to any gene: 7. The germline CDR1 and CDR2 sequences are MGHRA and YSYEKL. The CDR3 spans 15 residues. The CDR3 sequence: CASSQDPGQVDEQFF. The CDR3 coding sequence is TGCGCCAGCAGCCAAGATCCTGGACAGGTCGATGAGCAGTTCTTC.

This clonotype was detected only a few times. A junction boundary mismatches the germline segment, possibly from a read error. This rearrangement joins TRBV20-1 to TRBJ2-3; 11 nucleotides match TRBD2. CDR3 size: 15 residues. Germline CDR1 DFQATT, CDR2 SNEGSKA (reference sequence). CDR3 DNA: TGCAGCGCTAGGGGGTTAGCGGGAGGGCTGGATACGCAGTATTTT. Its protein is CSARGLAGGLDTQYF.